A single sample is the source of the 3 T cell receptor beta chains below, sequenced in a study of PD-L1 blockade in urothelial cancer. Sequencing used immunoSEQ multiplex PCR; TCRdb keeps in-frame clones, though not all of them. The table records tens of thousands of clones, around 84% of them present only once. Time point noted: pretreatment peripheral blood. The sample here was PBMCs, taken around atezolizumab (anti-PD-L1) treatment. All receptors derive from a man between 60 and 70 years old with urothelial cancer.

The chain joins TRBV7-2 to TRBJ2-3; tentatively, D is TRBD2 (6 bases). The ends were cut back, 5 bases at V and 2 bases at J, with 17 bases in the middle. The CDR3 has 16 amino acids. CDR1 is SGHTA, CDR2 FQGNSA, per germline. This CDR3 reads CASSPLAGRSTDTQYF. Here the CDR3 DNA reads TGTGCCAGCAGCCCACTTGCGGGACGGTCCACAGATACGCAGTATTTT.

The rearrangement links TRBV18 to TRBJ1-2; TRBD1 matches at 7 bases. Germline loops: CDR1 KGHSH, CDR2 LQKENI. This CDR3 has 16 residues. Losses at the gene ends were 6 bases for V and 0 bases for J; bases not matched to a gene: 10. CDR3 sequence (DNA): TGTGCCAGCTCTCAACTAGAGACAGGGTCTAACTATGGCTACACCTTC. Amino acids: CASSQLETGSNYGYTF.

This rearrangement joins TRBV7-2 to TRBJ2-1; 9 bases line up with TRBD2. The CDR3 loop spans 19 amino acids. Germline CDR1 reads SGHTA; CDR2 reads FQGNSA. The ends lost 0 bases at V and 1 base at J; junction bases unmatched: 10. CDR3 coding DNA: TGTGCCAGCAGCTTAGCGCGGGCTAGCGGGGACCCTTCCTACAATGAGCAGTTCTTC. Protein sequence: CASSLARASGDPSYNEQFF.